The rows below give T cell receptor beta chains drawn from one sample of a study of shared clonotypes between healthy human individuals. Produced via immunoSEQ multiplex PCR; TCRdb's table is partial and in-frame only. This sample has approximately 350,000 clones, with around 67% found just once. The specimen was memory CD4+ T cells sorted from blood. The receptor source for this set is a man aged 30-40 years in good health. The CDR3 runs from the conserved cysteine through the conserved F or W. A D gene is named only where the DNA matches it firmly. Not all rows give a size; the values are once, few, many and, for expanded clones, a class.

V: TRBV6-5
size: once
J: TRBJ1-3
D: .
CDR3: CASTSGALGNTIYF
DNA: TGTGCCAGCACCTCCGGGGCGCTCGGAAACACCATATATTTT

V: TRBV6-5
size: .
J: TRBJ2-7
D: .
CDR3: CASSYSLPATYEQYF
DNA: TGTGCCAGCAGTTACTCGTTGCCAGCTACCTACGAGCAGTACTTC

V: TRBV5-1
size: .
J: TRBJ2-5
D: TRBD1
CDR3: CASARQGAETQYF
DNA: TGCGCCAGCGCCCGGCAGGGGGCAGAGACCCAGTACTTC

V: TRBV9
size: .
J: TRBJ2-7
D: .
CDR3: CASSVGPANSYEQYF
DNA: TGTGCCAGCAGCGTCGGACCCGCAAACTCCTACGAGCAGTACTTC

V: TRBV18
size: .
J: TRBJ2-7
D: .
CDR3: CASSPLNEQYF
DNA: TGTGCCAGCTCACCACTAAACGAGCAGTACTTC

V: TRBV7-2
size: .
J: TRBJ2-7
D: TRBD1
CDR3: CASSSDRGMGYEQYF
DNA: TGTGCCAGCAGCTCGGACAGGGGAATGGGCTACGAGCAGTACTTC

V: TRBV6-6
size: .
J: TRBJ1-2
D: .
CDR3: CASSLRENRGYTF
DNA: TGTGCCAGCAGCCTCAGGGAAAATCGGGGCTACACCTTC

V: TRBV13
size: many
J: TRBJ2-7
D: .
CDR3: CASSLGGRKPYEQYF
DNA: TGTGCCAGCAGCCTAGGGGGGCGGAAACCCTACGAGCAGTACTTC

V: TRBV6-6
size: .
J: TRBJ2-1
D: .
CDR3: CASSAQEAAVPFF
DNA: TGTGCCAGCAGCGCCCAGGAAGCGGCCGTGCCGTTCTTC

V: TRBV5-1
size: .
J: TRBJ2-3
D: .
CDR3: CASSSGSTDTQYF
DNA: TGCGCCAGCAGCTCGGGGAGCACAGATACGCAGTATTTT

V: TRBV6-6
size: once
J: TRBJ1-5
D: .
CDR3: CASSRGFSNQPQHF
DNA: TGTGCCAGCAGTAGGGGGTTTAGCAATCAGCCCCAGCATTTT

V: TRBV7-8
size: .
J: TRBJ1-5
D: .
CDR3: CASSLSFNQPQHF
DNA: TGTGCCAGCAGCTTAAGTTTCAATCAGCCCCAGCATTTT

V: TRBV29-1
size: few
J: TRBJ1-1
D: .
CDR3: CSVVPRGNTEAFF
DNA: TGCAGCGTTGTTCCCAGGGGAAACACTGAAGCTTTCTTT

V: TRBV28
size: .
J: TRBJ1-5
D: .
CDR3: CASSSTVLWQPQHF
DNA: TGTGCCAGCAGCTCTACAGTATTGTGGCAGCCCCAGCATTTT

V: TRBV5-1
size: .
J: TRBJ2-5
D: .
CDR3: CASSLRLGSETQYF
DNA: TGCGCCAGCAGCTTGCGTCTAGGGTCAGAGACCCAGTACTTC

V: TRBV6-4
size: many
J: TRBJ2-3
D: TRBD2
CDR3: CASSAGTSADTQYF
DNA: TGTGCCAGCAGTGCAGGGACTAGCGCAGATACGCAGTATTTT

V: TRBV29-1
size: .
J: TRBJ1-1
D: .
CDR3: CSVRGGTEAFF
DNA: TGCAGCGTTCGGGGGGGCACTGAAGCTTTCTTT

V: TRBV5-1
size: few
J: TRBJ2-7
D: TRBD2
CDR3: CASRPPASGTYEQYF
DNA: TGCGCCAGCAGACCCCCGGCTAGCGGGACCTACGAGCAGTACTTC

V: TRBV6-1
size: once
J: TRBJ1-2
D: .
CDR3: CASRMTGTLYGYTF
DNA: TGTGCCAGCAGAATGACCGGGACACTCTATGGCTACACCTTC

V: TRBV6-5
size: .
J: TRBJ1-3
D: .
CDR3: CASSYSGRVGGNTIYF
DNA: TGTGCCAGCAGTTACTCGGGCAGAGTCGGTGGAAACACCATATATTTT

V: TRBV28
size: .
J: TRBJ2-7
D: TRBD1
CDR3: CASRPQGALYEQYF
DNA: TGTGCCAGCAGACCGCAGGGGGCTCTCTACGAGCAGTACTTC

V: TRBV27
size: .
J: TRBJ2-7
D: .
CDR3: CASSIENGLYEQYF
DNA: TGTGCCAGCAGTATAGAGAACGGGCTCTACGAGCAGTACTTC

V: TRBV7-9
size: .
J: TRBJ2-3
D: TRBD2
CDR3: CASSLMSGERGTQYF
DNA: TGTGCCAGCAGCTTGATGAGCGGGGAGCGTGGTACGCAGTATTTT

V: TRBV23-1
size: many
J: TRBJ1-5
D: .
CDR3: CASSQPTELMECVLCNQPQHF
DNA: TGCGCCAGCAGTCAACCAACCGAGCTTATGGAGTGTGTATTGTGCAATCAGCCCCAGCATTTT

V: TRBV7-2
size: many
J: TRBJ1-2
D: TRBD1
CDR3: CASSPDRGANYGYTF
DNA: TGTGCCAGCAGCCCGGACAGGGGGGCTAACTATGGCTACACCTTC

V: TRBV21-1
size: .
J: TRBJ1-1
D: .
CDR3: CASRELLYTIRTEAFF
DNA: TGTGCCAGCAGAGAGCTGCTATACACAATTCGCACTGAAGCTTTCTTT

V: TRBV6-5
size: once
J: TRBJ1-2
D: TRBD1
CDR3: CASTLDQGGAYGYTF
DNA: TGTGCCAGCACCCTGGACCAGGGGGGAGCCTATGGCTACACCTTC

V: TRBV14
size: once
J: TRBJ2-1
D: .
CDR3: CASSLITGSQYNEQFF
DNA: TGTGCCAGCAGCCTAATCACAGGGTCGCAGTACAATGAGCAGTTCTTC

V: TRBV6-1
size: many
J: TRBJ1-5
D: TRBD1
CDR3: CASSDAGGNQPQHF
DNA: TGTGCCAGCAGTGATGCAGGGGGGAATCAGCCCCAGCATTTT

V: TRBV28
size: .
J: TRBJ2-7
D: .
CDR3: CASSRWRGSYEQYF
DNA: TGTGCCAGCAGTCGGTGGCGGGGTTCCTACGAGCAGTACTTC

V: TRBV5-4
size: .
J: TRBJ2-5
D: .
CDR3: CASSLQVEETQYF
DNA: TGTGCCAGCAGCTTACAGGTTGAAGAGACCCAGTACTTC

V: TRBV27
size: .
J: TRBJ2-1
D: .
CDR3: CASRHGRDNEQFF
DNA: TGTGCCAGCAGACACGGGAGAGACAATGAGCAGTTCTTC

V: TRBV28
size: few
J: TRBJ1-1
D: TRBD1
CDR3: CASKGIRRTGANTEAFF
DNA: TGTGCCAGCAAGGGGATCAGAAGGACAGGCGCTAACACTGAAGCTTTCTTT

V: TRBV5-1
size: few
J: TRBJ2-2
D: .
CDR3: CASTSRALNTGELFF
DNA: TGCGCCAGCACCTCGCGGGCCTTAAACACCGGGGAGCTGTTTTTT

V: TRBV5-1
size: .
J: TRBJ2-5
D: .
CDR3: CASSETVSQETQYF
DNA: TGCGCCAGCAGCGAAACCGTCTCCCAAGAGACCCAGTACTTC

V: TRBV18
size: .
J: TRBJ2-3
D: TRBD1
CDR3: CASSLNRGTSTDTQYF
DNA: TGTGCCAGCTCACTGAACAGGGGAACTAGCACAGATACGCAGTATTTT

V: TRBV7-8
size: .
J: TRBJ1-2
D: .
CDR3: CASSLDHGQQTGGYTF
DNA: TGTGCCAGCAGCTTAGATCACGGACAGCAGACTGGTGGCTACACCTTC

V: TRBV2
size: .
J: TRBJ1-4
D: .
CDR3: CASRLSRGPLDEKLFF
DNA: TGTGCCAGCAGATTATCACGTGGCCCCCTTGATGAAAAACTGTTTTTT

V: TRBV2
size: few
J: TRBJ1-1
D: .
CDR3: CASSETNRNTEAFF
DNA: TGTGCCAGCAGTGAAACAAACAGGAACACTGAAGCTTTCTTT

V: TRBV11-3
size: few
J: TRBJ2-2
D: TRBD2
CDR3: CASSPRTSAPNTGELFF
DNA: TGTGCCAGCAGCCCCAGGACTAGCGCACCGAACACCGGGGAGCTGTTTTTT

V: TRBV25-1
size: .
J: TRBJ1-4
D: .
CDR3: CASKGPRPGREQNEKLFF
DNA: TGTGCCAGCAAAGGCCCCCGGCCGGGTAGAGAGCAGAATGAAAAACTGTTTTTT